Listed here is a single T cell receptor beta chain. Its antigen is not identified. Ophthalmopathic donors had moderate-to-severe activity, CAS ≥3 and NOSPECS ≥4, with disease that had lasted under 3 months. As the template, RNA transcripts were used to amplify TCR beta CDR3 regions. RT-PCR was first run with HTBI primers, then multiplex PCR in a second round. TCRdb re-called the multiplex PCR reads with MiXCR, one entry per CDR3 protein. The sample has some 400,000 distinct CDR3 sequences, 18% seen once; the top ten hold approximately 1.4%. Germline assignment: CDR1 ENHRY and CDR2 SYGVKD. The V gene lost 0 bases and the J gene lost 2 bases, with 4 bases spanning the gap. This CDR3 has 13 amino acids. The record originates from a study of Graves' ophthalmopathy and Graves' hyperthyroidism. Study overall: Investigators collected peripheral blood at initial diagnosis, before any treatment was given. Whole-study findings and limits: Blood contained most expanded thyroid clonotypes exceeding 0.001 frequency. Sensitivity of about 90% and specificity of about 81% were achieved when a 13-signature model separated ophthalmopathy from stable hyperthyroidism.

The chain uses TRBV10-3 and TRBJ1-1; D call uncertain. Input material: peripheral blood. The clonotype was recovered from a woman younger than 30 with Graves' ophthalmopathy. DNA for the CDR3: TGTGCCATCAGTGAGTCTCTTAACACTGAAGCTTTCTTT. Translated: CAISESLNTEAFF.